The present entry profiles one T cell receptor (beta chain) with its context. Libraries were prepared by immunoSEQ multiplex PCR; TCRdb keeps only in-frame clonotypes and omits some of them. The data hold over 2 million clones, with roughly 90% observed a single time. The data originate from a study of shared clonotypes between healthy human individuals. CDR1 is MNHEY and CDR2 is SVGAGI in the germline V gene. V lost 0 bases and J lost 4, with 10 bases in between. The CDR3 spans 16 residues. This chain uses TRBV6-5 with TRBJ2-6, with D possibly being TRBD1 (6 bases). The material sequenced was naive CD4+ T cells from PBMCs. The sample's subset: CD45RA+ positively selected. This receptor was obtained from a man aged 18 to 35 in good health. Some clones in this sample may be carry-over from other donors' samples. CDR3 protein: CASSYSPGAGANVLTF. CDR3 DNA sequence: TGTGCCAGCAGTTACTCGCCAGGGGCCGGGGCCAACGTCCTGACTTTC.